Below are 24 T cell receptor beta chains sequenced from a single sample in a study of T cell changes during pregnancy in multiple sclerosis. The assay was immunoSEQ multiplex PCR, and TCRdb's table has in-frame clones only and misses some. This sample has more than 25,000 clones, with 80% to 90% found just once. The specimen was CD8+ T cells from peripheral blood mononuclear cells, collected in the third trimester of pregnancy. All receptors derive from a female donor with multiple sclerosis, enrolled in a pregnancy study.

The rearrangement links TRBV2 to TRBJ2-1; 8 bases agree with TRBD2. Trimming removed 8 bases from V and 10 bases from J; junction bases left unmatched: 7. Germline-derived CDR1 and CDR2 are SNHLY and FYNNEI. The CDR3 length is 12 residues. CDR3 region: CASPGGGREQFF. The CDR3 DNA reads TGTGCCAGCCCCGGGGGGGGCAGAGAGCAGTTCTTC.

The chain employs TRBV28 and TRBJ2-2, with TRBD2 matching 9 bases. The trim removed 7 bases at V and 1 base at J, leaving 4 bases unmatched. Germline V CDR1 and CDR2: MDHEN, SYDVKM. The CDR3 totals 15 residues. In nucleotides, the CDR3 is TGTGCCAGCAACCAACTAGCGGGGAACACCGGGGAGCTGTTTTTT. Its protein product is CASNQLAGNTGELFF. Using reference TRBV28 and TRBJ2-2 for the parts outside the CDR3, the full variable domain is DVKVTQSSRYLVKRTGEKVFLECVQDMDHENMFWYRQDPGLGLRLIYFSYDVKMKEKGDIPEGYSVSREKKERFSLILESASTNQTSMYLCASNQLAGNTGELFFGEGSRLTVL.

This chain's CDR3 is CASSQDRFTGGYTF. The CDR3 bases are TGCGCCAGCAGCCAAGATAGGTTTACGGGGGGCTACACCTTC. The V call is TRBV4-1, the J call TRBJ1-2, with D hard to call. Between the trimmed V and J ends, which lost 0 bases and 8 bases, there was a span of 13 bases. CDR3 size: 14 residues. Looked up from germline, CDR1 is MGHRA and CDR2 is YSYEKL.

The V call is TRBV6-5, the J call TRBJ2-1; no reliable D call. The V and J ends lost 0 bases and 16 bases respectively, with 16 bases between them. Germline lookup yields CDR1 MNHEY and CDR2 SVGAGI. The CDR3 sequence is 13 residues long. CDR3 DNA: TGTGCCAGCAGTTACTCGATACTCTCTCTTCATTTCTTC. Protein: CASSYSILSLHFF.

This chain links TRBV13 with TRBJ2-6; 11 nucleotides align to TRBD1. Trimming at V came to 1 base and at J to 1 base, leaving 9 bases not matched to a gene. The CDR3 totals 20 residues. CDR1 PRHDT and CDR2 FYEKMQ come from the germline V gene (reference sequence). CDR3 in amino acids: CASSLVRTGGSRSGANVLTF. The CDR3 DNA reads as TGTGCCAGCAGCTTAGTCCGGACAGGGGGCTCGAGGTCTGGGGCCAACGTCCTGACTTTC.

This clone came up once. CDR3 region: CASSFPGQGAEGYTF. CDR3 DNA sequence: TGTGCCAGCAGCTTTCCGGGACAGGGGGCGGAAGGCTACACCTTC. V gene TRBV5-4 combines with J gene TRBJ1-2, with 12 nucleotides matching TRBD1. This CDR3 contains 15 residues. With V trimmed by 2 bases and J by 8 bases, 7 bases remained unmatched. Germline V gene lookup returns CDR1 SGHNT and CDR2 YYREEE (reference sequence). The full variable domain, completed using reference TRBV5-4 and TRBJ1-2, is ETGVTQSPTHLIKTRGQQVTLRCSSQSGHNTVSWYQQALGQGPQFIFQYYREEENGRGNFPPRFSGLQFPNYSSELNVNALELDDSALYLCASSFPGQGAEGYTFGSGTRLTVV.

The rearrangement joins TRBV19 to TRBJ2-7, with TRBD1 matching over 7 bases. Germline CDR1 reads LNHDA; CDR2 reads SQIVND (reference sequence). The CDR3 is 13 amino acids. With 5 bases clipped from V and 7 bases from J, the junction kept 8 bases outside the gene matches. The CDR3 here is CASSLGTVSEQYF. The CDR3 nucleotides read TGTGCCAGTAGTTTGGGGACAGTGTCGGAGCAGTACTTC. The variable domain in full, completed from reference TRBV19 and TRBJ2-7, reads DGGITQSPKYLFRKEGQNVTLSCEQNLNHDAMYWYRQDPGQGLRLIYYSQIVNDFQKGDIAEGYSVSREKKESFPLTVTSAQKNPTAFYLCASSLGTVSEQYFGPGTRLTVT.

The CDR3 DNA sequence: TGTGCCAGCAGCCCAGGGTACACCGGGGAGCTGTTTTTT. It yields the protein CASSPGYTGELFF. The V gene is TRBV14, the J gene TRBJ2-2, with D possibly being TRBD1 (5 bases). This CDR3 has 13 residues. CDR1 and CDR2 from the germline V gene are SGHDN and FVKESK. V lost 4 bases and J 3 bases, leaving 6 bases between the germline ends.

The genes are TRBV19 and TRBJ1-2, with 11 positions matching TRBD1. The CDR3 is made up of 17 amino acids. Germline-derived CDR1 and CDR2 are LNHDA and SQIVND (reference sequence). Trimming at V came to 6 bases and at J to 6 bases, leaving 15 bases not matched to a gene. CDR3 bases: TGTGCCAGTAGCCATTACTCCCGGGACAGGGGGTTAGATGGCTACACCTTC. This translates into CASSHYSRDRGLDGYTF.

The V call is TRBV10-3, the J call TRBJ2-7, with 8 bases identical to TRBD1. CDR1 and CDR2 from the germline V gene are ENHRY and SYGVKD. Losses at the gene ends were 4 bases for V and 0 bases for J; bases not matched to a gene: 8. CDR3 size: 16 residues. This CDR3 is CAISAPGTGGSYEQYF. The CDR3 region has the DNA TGTGCCATCAGTGCCCCCGGGACAGGAGGCTCCTACGAGCAGTACTTC.

The rearrangement uses TRBV9 and TRBJ2-3; 10 bases are a match to TRBD2. In germline, CDR1 is SGDLS, CDR2 YYNGEE. The CDR3 consists of 17 residues. V shed 3 bases, J shed 2 bases, and the junction held 9 bases outside the gene matches. The CDR3 protein is CASSGTIAGGTTDTQYF. The CDR3 DNA is TGTGCCAGCAGCGGTACCATAGCGGGGGGCACCACAGATACGCAGTATTTT.

This chain connects TRBV30 to TRBJ2-7; tentative D call: TRBD2 (5 bases). This CDR3 spans 14 amino acids. Per germline, CDR1 GTSNPN and CDR2 SVGIG (reference sequence). Trimming cost V 4 bases and J 2 bases, with 15 bases left between them. CDR3 in DNA: TGTGCCTGGACCGACCCGCCGGGAACCTACGAGCAGTACTTC. Translating gives CAWTDPPGTYEQYF.

The chain employs TRBV2 and TRBJ1-4, with D maybe TRBD1 (5 bases). The CDR3 runs to 12 residues. Germline V gene sequence: CDR1 SNHLY, CDR2 FYNNEI. The V and J ends lost 6 bases and 7 bases respectively, with 9 bases between them. As DNA, the CDR3 is TGTGCCAGCAGGGGGCGGAGTGAAAAACTGTTTTTT. Protein: CASRGRSEKLFF.

The genes are TRBV19 and TRBJ1-2, with TRBD1 as a possible D gene (5 bases). The V end was cut by 1 base, the J end by 7 bases, with 7 bases between. There are 12 residues in the CDR3. CDR1 and CDR2 from the germline V gene are LNHDA and SQIVND (reference sequence). The CDR3 sequence is CASSIAGFGYTF. DNA of the CDR3: TGTGCCAGTAGTATAGCAGGGTTTGGCTACACCTTC.

The V call is TRBV19, the J call TRBJ1-1, with 8 bases that match TRBD1. Looked up from germline, CDR1 is LNHDA and CDR2 is SQIVND (reference sequence). J gave up 6 bases and V 6 bases, and 18 bases lay outside the gene matches. The CDR3 sequence is 17 residues long. The CDR3 sequence is CASSKTRGDRRLAEAFF. The CDR3 DNA is TGTGCCAGTAGCAAGACTCGGGGGGACAGGAGGCTGGCTGAAGCTTTCTTT.

This sequence joins TRBV13 and TRBJ2-4; the match to TRBD1 covers 11 bases. The CDR3 has 16 amino acids. Looked up from germline, CDR1 is PRHDT and CDR2 is FYEKMQ (reference sequence). The junction had 6 bases not matched to a gene; V was cut back by 5 bases and J by 3 bases. CDR3 in DNA: TGTGCCAGCAGCGTTGGGACAGGGGGGATCAAAAACATTCAGTACTTC. This translates into CASSVGTGGIKNIQYF.

The J gene is TRBJ1-6, the V gene TRBV21-1. TRBV21-1 corresponds to a pseudogene. The CDR3 has 15 amino acids. The CDR3 protein is CASSSDQERPTPLHF. The CDR3 DNA reads TGTGCCAGCAGCAGCGACCAAGAGCGTCCCACACCCCTCCACTTT.

The V gene is TRBV27, the J gene TRBJ2-7, with D tentatively TRBD2 (6 bases). CDR1 is MNHEY and CDR2 is SMNVEV in the germline V gene (reference sequence). The CDR3 spans 13 residues. V gave up 2 bases and J gave up 3 bases, with 8 bases separating them. CDR3 sequence (DNA): TGTGCCAGCAGTTTACTGCGGGGCTACGAGCAGTACTTC. Translating gives CASSLLRGYEQYF.

The gene calls are TRBV13 and TRBJ2-7; possible D gene TRBD1, 5 bases. The V and J ends lost 5 bases and 2 bases respectively, with 16 bases between them. The CDR3 length is 15 residues. Germline CDR1 and CDR2: PRHDT and FYEKMQ (reference sequence). The CDR3 DNA follows: TGTGCCAGCAGCCCTCCGGGCGCAGGGCCCTACGAGCAGTACTTC. Residues: CASSPPGAGPYEQYF.

This sequence joins TRBV21-1 and TRBJ1-5; the table's TRBD1 call for D was not verified on the DNA. TRBV21-1 is a pseudogene locus. This CDR3 comprises 18 residues. CDR3 DNA sequence: TGTGCCAGCAGCAAAGGTCGGCAGGGAACATATAGCAATCAGCCCCAGCATTTT. Amino acids: CASSKGRQGTYSNQPQHF.

The table lists this clone with a count of one. This chain uses TRBV6-1 with TRBJ2-2; 8 bases agree with TRBD1. The CDR3 consists of 13 residues. The V gene's germline CDR1 is MNHNS and CDR2 SASEGT. The trim removed 8 bases at V and 6 bases at J, leaving 5 bases unmatched. Here the CDR3 reads CASEQGEAGELFF. For the CDR3, the DNA is TGTGCCAGCGAACAGGGGGAGGCCGGGGAGCTGTTTTTT.

This chain uses TRBV5-8 with TRBJ1-2, with D perhaps TRBD1 (6 bases). The CDR3 covers 13 residues. The germline V gene has CDR1 SGHTS and CDR2 YDEGEE. V shed 1 base and J shed 6 bases, with 10 bases lying between them. The CDR3 protein is CASSLMRQDGYTF. As DNA, the CDR3 is TGTGCCAGCAGCTTGATGCGACAGGATGGCTACACCTTC.

The rearrangement links TRBV4-2 to TRBJ1-1; 7 bases agree with TRBD1. Losses at the gene ends were 1 base for V and 3 bases for J; bases not matched to a gene: 2. The CDR3 runs 14 residues. Looked up from germline, CDR1 is LGHNA and CDR2 is YNFKEQ. The CDR3 protein is CASSQGRGDTEAFF. CDR3 nucleotides: TGTGCCAGCAGCCAAGGCAGGGGGGACACTGAAGCTTTCTTT.

This chain joins TRBV7-9 and TRBJ2-1, with 10 bases matching TRBD1. CDR1 is SEHNR, CDR2 FQNEAQ, per germline (reference sequence). V shed 3 bases and J 7 bases; nucleotides not matched to a gene: 6. The CDR3 has 15 residues. CDR3 residues: CASSLNRDRGNEQFF. The CDR3 coding sequence is TGTGCCAGCAGCTTGAACCGGGACAGGGGAAATGAGCAGTTCTTC. The complete variable domain, with remaining parts taken from reference TRBV7-9 and TRBJ2-1, reads DTGVSQNPRHKITKRGQNVTFRCDPISEHNRLYWYRQTLGQGPEFLTYFQNEAQLEKSRLLSDRFSAERPKGSFSTLEIQRTEQGDSAMYLCASSLNRDRGNEQFFGPGTRLTVL.